A selection of T cell receptor beta chains follows, all from one sample in a study of shared clonotypes between healthy human individuals. This table comes from immunoSEQ multiplex PCR, and its TCRdb copy is limited to in-frame clones, with some not included. The sample consists of about 1 million clones, more than 60% of them appearing once. The sequenced material came from memory CD4+ T cells sorted from blood. These receptors originate from a man in his late teens or twenties in good health. Both conserved end residues are part of each CDR3. The D gene is left open where the match is weak. The size of a clone is reported for some rows only, either as once, few or many, or as a class for expanded clones.

TRBD2	.	TRBV7-3	19	TRBJ2-6	TGTGCCAGCAGCCCTTCGGACGGGAGGGTCAGCTCTGGGGCCAACGTCCTGACTTTC	CASSPSDGRVSSGANVLTF
TRBD1	.	TRBV6-1	16	TRBJ1-3	TGTGCCAGCAGTGAAGGGACAGGGAGGGGTGGAAACACCATATATTTT	CASSEGTGRGGNTIYF
.	.	TRBV7-8	13	TRBJ2-5	TGTGCCAGCAGCTTACAGTTACAAGAGACCCAGTACTTC	CASSLQLQETQYF
TRBD2	.	TRBV6-1	12	TRBJ2-1	TGTGCCAGCAAGATTAGCGGGGATGAGCAGTTCTTC	CASKISGDEQFF
TRBD1	once	TRBV6-5	15	TRBJ1-1	TGTGCCAGCAGTCCAAGCAGGGGGCGCAACACTGAAGCTTTCTTT	CASSPSRGRNTEAFF
.	few	TRBV30	14	TRBJ1-2	TGTGCCTGGAGCGGACAGCGTTCTAACTATGGCTACACCTTC	CAWSGQRSNYGYTF
.	.	TRBV4-1	15	TRBJ1-3	TGCGCCAGCAGCCAAGGGGGCAGGGCTGGAAACACCATATATTTT	CASSQGGRAGNTIYF
TRBD1	.	TRBV20-1	9	TRBJ1-1	TGCAGTGACAGGGGGGGAGCTTTCTTT	CSDRGGAFF
.	few	TRBV28	15	TRBJ2-5	TGTGCCAGCAGGAGCCAGGGGGGGTACCAAGAGACCCAGTACTTC	CASRSQGGYQETQYF
.	.	TRBV2	13	TRBJ2-5	TGTGCCAGCAGTCGTGGAGAAGTGGAGACCCAGTACTTC	CASSRGEVETQYF
TRBD1	.	TRBV30	16	TRBJ2-2	TGTGCCTGGAGCCAAATGGGGACAGGGGGCACCGGGGAGCTGTTTTTT	CAWSQMGTGGTGELFF
.	.	TRBV6-1	15	TRBJ1-6	TGTGCCAGCAGTGAGCTCCGATGGGTTAATTCACCCCTCCACTTT	CASSELRWVNSPLHF
.	.	TRBV25-1	18	TRBJ2-6	TGTGCCAGCAGTCCTGGCAAAACTGGACAAAGTCGGGCCAACGTCCTGACTTTC	CASSPGKTGQSRANVLTF
.	.	TRBV6-1	13	TRBJ2-3	TGTGCCAGCAGGCCTGTAGGGGGAGATACGCAGTATTTT	CASRPVGGDTQYF
.	.	TRBV9	17	TRBJ1-3	TGTGCCAGCGCACAGGGATACGGACTCGGCTCTGGAAACACCATATATTTT	CASAQGYGLGSGNTIYF
.	.	TRBV7-3	18	TRBJ1-1	TGTGCCAGCAGCTCCCATGCGACCTGGGGGCGATCTGTTACTGAAGCTTTCTTT	CASSSHATWGRSVTEAFF
.	.	TRBV5-1	15	TRBJ1-2	TGCGCCAGCAGCTTGGACCGGTACTATGGCTATGGCTACACCTTC	CASSLDRYYGYGYTF
TRBD1	.	TRBV10-2	14	TRBJ1-5	TGCGCCAGCAGGGGGACAGGGGGAGGCCAGCCCCAGCATTTT	CASRGTGGGQPQHF
TRBD2	.	TRBV7-2	16	TRBJ2-5	TGTGCCAGCAGCCCCGACTGGACTAGCGGGAGAGAGACCCAGTACTTC	CASSPDWTSGRETQYF
.	.	TRBV28	15	TRBJ1-4	TGTGCCAGCAGTTTAGTGGGGCCCAGGAGTGAAAAACTGTTTTTT	CASSLVGPRSEKLFF